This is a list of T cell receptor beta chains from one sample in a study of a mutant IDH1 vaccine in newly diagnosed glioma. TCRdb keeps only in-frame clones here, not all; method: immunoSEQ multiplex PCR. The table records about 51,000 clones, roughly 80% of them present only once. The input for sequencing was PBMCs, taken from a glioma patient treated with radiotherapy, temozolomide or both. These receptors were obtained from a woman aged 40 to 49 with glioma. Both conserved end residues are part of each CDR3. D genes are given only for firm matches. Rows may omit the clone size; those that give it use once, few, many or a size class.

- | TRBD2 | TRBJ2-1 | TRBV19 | TGTGCCAGTAGTATGCCCCCGGGGGGGAATGAGCAGTTCTTC | CASSMPPGGNEQFF
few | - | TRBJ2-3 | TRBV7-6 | TGTGCCAGCAGCTTAGCGGACGGATTCACAGATACGCAGTATTTT | CASSLADGFTDTQYF
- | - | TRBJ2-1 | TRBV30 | TGTGCCTGGAGTGCATGGACGGGCAATGAGCAGTTCTTC | CAWSAWTGNEQFF
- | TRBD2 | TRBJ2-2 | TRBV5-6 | TGTGCCAGCAGCGAGTTTGCGGGGGGCCAAGTCGACGGGGAGCTGTTTTTT | CASSEFAGGQVDGELFF
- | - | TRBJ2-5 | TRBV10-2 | TGCGCCACGATGGGAGGTTTGCGGGAGACCCAGTACTTC | CATMGGLRETQYF
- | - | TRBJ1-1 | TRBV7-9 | TGTGCCAGCAGCGACACGCGGGAGGGCGTTGGGACTGAAGCTTTCTTT | CASSDTREGVGTEAFF
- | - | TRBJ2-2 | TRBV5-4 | TGTGCCAGCAACCCAGGGTCCACCGGGGAGCTGTTTTTT | CASNPGSTGELFF
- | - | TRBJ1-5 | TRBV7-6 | TGTGCCAGCAGCCCTCTCGGGGCAGGAGACTATCAGCCCCAGCATTTT | CASSPLGAGDYQPQHF
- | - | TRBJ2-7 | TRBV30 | TGTGCCTTGGAGGCGGGCTTCCACGAGCAGTACTTC | CALEAGFHEQYF
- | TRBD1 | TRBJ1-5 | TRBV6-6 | TGTGCCAGCAGCTTAGACAGGGTGGGTCAGCCCCAGCATTTT | CASSLDRVGQPQHF
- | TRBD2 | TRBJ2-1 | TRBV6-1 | TGTGCCAGCAGACTAGCGGGGGGGCCCAATGAGCAGTTCTTC | CASRLAGGPNEQFF
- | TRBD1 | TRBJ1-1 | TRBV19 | TGTGCCAGTAGTTCGGGACAGGGAGACACTGAAGCTTTCTTT | CASSSGQGDTEAFF
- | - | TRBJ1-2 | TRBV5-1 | TGCGCCAGCAGCAGAACTGCAGGGGTTGCTAACTATGGCTACACCTTC | CASSRTAGVANYGYTF
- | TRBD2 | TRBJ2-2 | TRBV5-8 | TGTGCCAGCAGCTTGGGACTAGCGGGTTTCACCGGGGAGCTGTTTTTT | CASSLGLAGFTGELFF
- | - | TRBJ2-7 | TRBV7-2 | TGTGCCAGCAGCTTAACACCAGGTCGCGAGCAGTACTTC | CASSLTPGREQYF
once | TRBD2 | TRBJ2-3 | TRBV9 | TGTGCCAGCAGCGTAGAACTAGCGGGGGGAGGTGATACGCAGTATTTT | CASSVELAGGGDTQYF
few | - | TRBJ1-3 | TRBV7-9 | TGTGCCAGCAGCGCAGACGGCTCTGGAAACACCATATATTTT | CASSADGSGNTIYF
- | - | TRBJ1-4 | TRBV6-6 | TGTGCCAGCAGTGTCGGACTGGGGAAAAAACTGTTTTTT | CASSVGLGKKLFF
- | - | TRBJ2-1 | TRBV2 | TGTGCCAGCAGTAGGGGCAGGGACAATGAGCAGTTCTTC | CASSRGRDNEQFF
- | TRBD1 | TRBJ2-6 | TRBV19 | TGTGCCAGTAGTGCGCTGACAGGGGCGGGGGCCAACGTCCTGACTTTC | CASSALTGAGANVLTF
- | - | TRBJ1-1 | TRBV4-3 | TGCGCCAGCAGCCAAGGGACAAGTTTGAGCACTGAAGCTTTCTTT | CASSQGTSLSTEAFF
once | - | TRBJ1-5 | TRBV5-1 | TGCGCCAGCAGCTTGGACAGGGTGGTCCAGCATTTT | CASSLDRVVQHF
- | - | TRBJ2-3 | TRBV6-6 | TGTGCCAGCACCGGGACGGGTGGCGGAACAGATACGCAGTATTTT | CASTGTGGGTDTQYF
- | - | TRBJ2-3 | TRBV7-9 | TGTGCCAGCAGCCTACCCCGGATGAGCACAGATACGCAGTATTTT | CASSLPRMSTDTQYF
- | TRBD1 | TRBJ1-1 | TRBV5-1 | TGCGCCAGCAGCACGGGACAGGGGGCTCCTGAAGCTTTCTTT | CASSTGQGAPEAFF
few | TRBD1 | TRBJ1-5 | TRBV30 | TGTGCCTGGAGTGCGGACAGGGGTCAGCCCCAGCATTTT | CAWSADRGQPQHF
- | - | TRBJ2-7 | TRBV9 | TGTGCCAGCAGCCCCCGGGACTCAAGGGAGCAGTACTTC | CASSPRDSREQYF
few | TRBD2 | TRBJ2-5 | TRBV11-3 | TGTGCCAGCAGCTTAGGCGGGTCGGGAGGAGGAGAGACCCAGTACTTC | CASSLGGSGGGETQYF
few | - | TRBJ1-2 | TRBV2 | TGTGCCAGCAGTGAAGCGCGTGGGGTCGATGGCTACACCTTC | CASSEARGVDGYTF
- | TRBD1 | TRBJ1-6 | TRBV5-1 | TGCGCCAGCAGCACAGGGGGAGGGGGGTCCTATAATTCACCCCTCCACTTT | CASSTGGGGSYNSPLHF
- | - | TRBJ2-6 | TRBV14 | TGTGCCAGCAGCTCAGGCGGCAGCCTATTCTCTGGGGCCAACGTCCTGACTTTC | CASSSGGSLFSGANVLTF
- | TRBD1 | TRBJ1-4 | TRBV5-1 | TGCGCCAGCAGCTTACAGGGGCTCGATAATGAAAAACTGTTTTTT | CASSLQGLDNEKLFF
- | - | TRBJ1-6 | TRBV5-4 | TGTGCCAGCAGCTTGGCCCTAAAAGGGGAATCACCCCTCCACTTT | CASSLALKGESPLHF
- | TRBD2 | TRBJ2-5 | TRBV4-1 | TGCGCCAGCAGCCAAGATCGGGGGGGGACCCAGTACTTC | CASSQDRGGTQYF
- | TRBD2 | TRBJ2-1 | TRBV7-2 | TGTGCCAGCAGCTTAGAGGCGGGGGGTTACAATGAGCAGTTCTTC | CASSLEAGGYNEQFF
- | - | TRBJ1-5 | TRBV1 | TGCACCAGCAGTCTAGGGCGGTCTAGCAATCAGCCCCAGCATTTT | CTSSLGRSSNQPQHF
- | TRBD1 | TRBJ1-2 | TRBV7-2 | TGTGCCAGCAGCCGGGACAGGGGGATGAATGGCTACACCTTC | CASSRDRGMNGYTF
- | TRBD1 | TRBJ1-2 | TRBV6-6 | TGTGCCAGCAGTTATAAGGGACAGGGGGAGTATGGCTACACCTTC | CASSYKGQGEYGYTF
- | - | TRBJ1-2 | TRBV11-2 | TGTGCCAGCAGCTCGGGGGGAGGCTATGGCTACACCTTC | CASSSGGGYGYTF
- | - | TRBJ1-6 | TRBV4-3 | TGCGCCAGCAGCCAAGAGGGGGGAGGCGTTTCACCCCTCCACTTT | CASSQEGGGVSPLHF
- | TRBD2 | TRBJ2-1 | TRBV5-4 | TGTGCCAGCAGCTTGGGGCTAGCGGGGTTATACAATGAGCAGTTCTTC | CASSLGLAGLYNEQFF
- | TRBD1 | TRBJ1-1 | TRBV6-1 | TGTGCCAGCAGACAGGGGCCTGCCACTGAAGCTTTCTTT | CASRQGPATEAFF
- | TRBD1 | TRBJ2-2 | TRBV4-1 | TGCGCCAGCAGTCGCCAAGATCTGTCCGGGACAGCGAACACCGGGGAGCTGTTTTTT | CASSRQDLSGTANTGELFF
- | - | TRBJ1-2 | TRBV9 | TGTGCCAGCAGCGGGATAGGAGGTAACTATGGCTACACCTTC | CASSGIGGNYGYTF
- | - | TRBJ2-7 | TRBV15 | TGTGCCACCAGCAGACCTGATGAGGGACTGGAGCAGTACTTC | CATSRPDEGLEQYF
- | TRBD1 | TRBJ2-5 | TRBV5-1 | TGCGCCAGCAGCCAAGGACAGGGGGGGGAAGAGACCCAGTACTTC | CASSQGQGGEETQYF
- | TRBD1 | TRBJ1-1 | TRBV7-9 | TGTGCCAGCAGCCTGACAGGGGTTCCCACTGAAGCTTTCTTT | CASSLTGVPTEAFF
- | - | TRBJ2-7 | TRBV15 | TGTGCCACCAGCAGGGGAGAGTACGAGCAGTACTTC | CATSRGEYEQYF
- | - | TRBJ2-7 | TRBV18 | TGTGCCAGCTCACAATCCGCACAATCCTACGAGCAGTACTTC | CASSQSAQSYEQYF
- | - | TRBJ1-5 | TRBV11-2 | TGTGCCAGCAGCTTAGACAGGGACAGCAATCAGCCCCAGCATTTT | CASSLDRDSNQPQHF
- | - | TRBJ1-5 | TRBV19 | TGTGCCAGTAGTGCAGGTGGTCATCAGCCCCAGCATTTT | CASSAGGHQPQHF
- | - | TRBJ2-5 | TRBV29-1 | TGCAGCGTTGAAACCCTACCGTGGGTGGGAGAGACCCAGTACTTC | CSVETLPWVGETQYF
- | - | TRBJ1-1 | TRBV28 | TGTGCCAGCAGCTTACTTTCGAATTCTTTGGTTCGAGGAGCTTTCTTT | CASSLLSNSLVRGAFF
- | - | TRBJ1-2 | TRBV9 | TGTGCCAGTTCGGGGTCCGGCTACACCTTC | CASSGSGYTF
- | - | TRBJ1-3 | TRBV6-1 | TGTGCCAGCGATAGAGGGGGGAGGGACACCATATATTTT | CASDRGGRDTIYF